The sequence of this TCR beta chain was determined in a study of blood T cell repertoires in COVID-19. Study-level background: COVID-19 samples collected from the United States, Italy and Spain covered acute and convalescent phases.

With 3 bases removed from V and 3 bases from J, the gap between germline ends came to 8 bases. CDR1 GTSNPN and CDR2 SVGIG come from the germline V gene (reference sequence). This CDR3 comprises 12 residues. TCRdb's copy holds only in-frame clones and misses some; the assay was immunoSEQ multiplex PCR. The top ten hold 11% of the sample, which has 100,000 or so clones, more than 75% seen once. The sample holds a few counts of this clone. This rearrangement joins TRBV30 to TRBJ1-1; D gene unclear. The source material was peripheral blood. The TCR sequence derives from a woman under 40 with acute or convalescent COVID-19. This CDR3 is CAWSHEDTEAFF. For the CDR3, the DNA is TGTGCCTGGAGCCACGAGGACACTGAAGCTTTCTTT.